Presented here are 8 T cell receptor beta chains from one specimen sequenced in a study of cytomegalovirus exposure and HLA in healthy donors. Primers included in the PCR were 60 Vbeta and 13 Jbeta primers. This table comes from immunoSEQ multiplex PCR, and its TCRdb copy is limited to in-frame clones, with some not included. The table shows about 170,000 clones, with about 81% occurring only once. The sequenced material came from PBMCs. Receptor source: a woman under 30 in good health and CMV-seronegative.

The V and J genes are TRBV19 and TRBJ1-1; tentative D call: TRBD1 (6 bases). CDR3 length equals 14 residues. Germline lookup yields CDR1 LNHDA and CDR2 SQIVND (reference sequence). Trimming shortened V by 5 bases and J by 0 bases, and 10 bases separated the two germline ends. CDR3 DNA sequence: TGTGCCAGTAGTCATCACAGGGTGAACACTGAAGCTTTCTTT. This gives the protein CASSHHRVNTEAFF.

V usage is TRBV4-1 and J usage is TRBJ1-4; a possible D gene is TRBD1 (5 bases). Germline values: CDR1 MGHRA, CDR2 YSYEKL. The CDR3 runs to 16 residues. V lost 0 bases, J lost 3 bases, and 11 bases lay in between. Here the CDR3 DNA reads TGCGCCAGCAGCCAAGATCCGCCAGGGCCTAATGAAAAACTGTTTTTT. Protein product: CASSQDPPGPNEKLFF.

This clone was counted only a few times. The chain recombines TRBV25-1 with TRBJ1-4; D ambiguous. The germline V gene encodes CDR1 MGHDK and CDR2 SYGVNS. The CDR3 totals 16 residues. Trimming left V 3 bases short and J 7 bases short, with 18 bases between. CDR3 sequence reads: CASSDGEWRQSEKLFF. The DNA of the CDR3 is TGTGCCAGCAGTGATGGTGAATGGAGGCAAAGTGAAAAACTGTTTTTT.

The V and J genes are TRBV2 and TRBJ2-3, with 7 bases lining up with TRBD2. Germline lookup yields CDR1 SNHLY and CDR2 FYNNEI. The CDR3 runs to 13 residues. The V gene end was trimmed by 7 bases and the J gene end by 6 bases; junction bases not matched to a gene: 7. The CDR3 region is CASMGGGGDTQYF. The CDR3 nucleotides read TGTGCCAGCATGGGGGGGGGAGGGGATACGCAGTATTTT. Full variable domain (rest looked up from reference TRBV2 and TRBJ2-3): EPEVTQTPSHQVTQMGQEVILRCVPISNHLYFYWYRQILGQKVEFLVSFYNNEISEKSEIFDDQFSVERPDGSNFTLKIRSTKLEDSAMYFCASMGGGGDTQYFGPGTRLTVL.

The J gene is TRBJ2-3, the V gene TRBV9, with a weak D call TRBD2 (5 bases). The CDR3 has 15 amino acids. Germline CDR1 reads SGDLS; CDR2 reads YYNGEE. V was clipped by 4 bases and J by 1 base, with 13 bases between them. The CDR3 DNA follows: TGTGCCAGCAGCCCCCTGGGTAGCGGCACAGATACGCAGTATTTT. This gives the protein CASSPLGSGTDTQYF.

This chain links TRBV30 with TRBJ1-6; D is unresolved. The CDR3 spans 16 residues. Per the germline V gene, CDR1 is GTSNPN and CDR2 is SVGIG (reference sequence). V was cut by 1 base and J by 1 base, with 11 bases left in between. The CDR3 bases are TGTGCCTGGAGTGCCCTCTCAGTGTCCTATAATTCACCCCTCCACTTT. Its protein is CAWSALSVSYNSPLHF.

The chain carries TRBV7-9 and TRBJ2-2; D remains ambiguous. This CDR3 region has 14 residues. Germline CDR1 is SEHNR and CDR2 is FQNEAQ (reference sequence). Trimming cost V 5 bases and J 4 bases, with 11 bases left between them. The CDR3 region has the DNA TGTGCCAGCAGCCCCCCCGTAGTCACCGGGGAGCTGTTTTTT. Residues: CASSPPVVTGELFF. Using reference TRBV7-9 and TRBJ2-2 for the parts outside the CDR3, the full variable domain is DTGVSQNPRHKITKRGQNVTFRCDPISEHNRLYWYRQTLGQGPEFLTYFQNEAQLEKSRLLSDRFSAERPKGSFSTLEIQRTEQGDSAMYLCASSPPVVTGELFFGEGSRLTVL.

V gene TRBV7-3 combines with J gene TRBJ1-1; D is undetermined. The CDR3 length is 14 residues. V shed 6 bases and J shed 4 bases, with 15 bases lying between them. Germline lookup yields CDR1 SGHTA and CDR2 FQGTGA. The CDR3 DNA sequence: TGTGCCAGCAGACCGGACCCACGGGGCACTGAAGCTTTCTTT. Amino acids: CASRPDPRGTEAFF. The complete variable domain, with remaining parts taken from reference TRBV7-3 and TRBJ1-1, reads GAGVSQTPSNKVTEKGKYVELRCDPISGHTALYWYRQSLGQGPEFLIYFQGTGAADDSGLPNDRFFAVRPEGSVSTLKIQRTERGDSAVYLCASRPDPRGTEAFFGQGTRLTVV.